This is a list of T cell receptor beta chains from one sample in a study of T cells in localized non-small cell lung cancer. TCRdb's table, derived via immunoSEQ multiplex PCR, lists solely in-frame clones and lacks some. This sample carries 35,000 to 40,000 clones, roughly 82% of them seen once, and the ten largest clones take 15% to 20%. The sample in question was peripheral blood, obtained before any cancer treatment. The receptors come from a male donor older than 55 with stage III squamous cell lung carcinoma. The conserved cysteine and the conserved F or W are not part of the CDR3 here. Expanded clones are given a class, and other clones once, few, many or no size at all.

size | V | CDR3
once | TRBV5-1 | ASSLADTAYEQY
. | TRBV7-7 | ASSLSGGGNEQF
. | TRBV19 | ASRTESSYNEQF
once | TRBV5-1 | ASSLTGRDYEQY
. | TRBV7-9 | ASDRFTDTQY
. | TRBV5-1 | ASTREGGPRGTEAF
. | TRBV7-3 | ASSPDGNTGELF
. | TRBV19 | ASHYQGNEKLF
. | TRBV6-1 | ASSVTDVNQPQH
. | TRBV6-6 | ASSYGSGPYNEQF
. | TRBV5-1 | ASSPEGGNSGNTIY
. | TRBV7-8 | ASSPARTNEKLF
. | TRBV2 | ASSDTGGETQY
. | TRBV28 | ASSFILKYEQY
once | TRBV6-5 | ASSTFGRDNEQF
. | TRBV6-5 | ASSQGFGNTIY
once | TRBV7-9 | ASSLDRGQPQH
once | TRBV7-2 | ASSLEGTALPREQY